Listed below are T cell receptor beta chains from one sample, sequenced in a study of T-cell memory formation after mild COVID-19. TCRdb re-called the 5' RACE reads with MiXCR, one entry per CDR3 protein. The data show 300,000 to 350,000 distinct CDR3 sequences, approximately 13% seen once. The specimen was PBMCs or a T cell subset sorted from them (not recorded which). The receptors shown here come from a man younger than 35 who had mild COVID-19 (a few samples of this study predate the infection). Cell type and time point are not known. Both conserved end residues are part of each CDR3. The D gene is left open where the match is weak. The size entry is marked missing in some rows and otherwise reads once, few, many or a size class.

cdr3_nt: TGCGCCAGCAGCGAGACTACTAGCGGCCAAGAGACCCAGTACTTC; cdr3_aa: CASSETTSGQETQYF; v_call: TRBV5-1; d_call: TRBD2; j_call: TRBJ2-5; clone_size: few
cdr3_nt: TGCGCCAGCAGCTTTAGCGGGTGGCGTAACTATGGCTACACCTTC; cdr3_aa: CASSFSGWRNYGYTF; v_call: TRBV5-1; d_call: NA; j_call: TRBJ1-2; clone_size: few
cdr3_nt: TGTGCCACACTAGCGGGGATTAGCACAGATACGCAGTATTTT; cdr3_aa: CATLAGISTDTQYF; v_call: TRBV3-2; d_call: NA; j_call: TRBJ2-3; clone_size: NA
cdr3_nt: TGCGCCAGCAGGGGGGGAGAGGGCGACAATCAGCCCCAGCATTTT; cdr3_aa: CASRGGEGDNQPQHF; v_call: TRBV5-1; d_call: NA; j_call: TRBJ1-5; clone_size: NA
cdr3_nt: TGCAGTGCTAGGGATCCCCGCGGACGGAATGAGCAGTTCTTC; cdr3_aa: CSARDPRGRNEQFF; v_call: TRBV20-1; d_call: NA; j_call: TRBJ2-1; clone_size: NA
cdr3_nt: TGTGCCAGCAGCACCAATCCCCCCACAGAGCACAGCAATCAGCCCCAGCATTTT; cdr3_aa: CASSTNPPTEHSNQPQHF; v_call: TRBV7-6; d_call: NA; j_call: TRBJ1-5; clone_size: NA
cdr3_nt: TGCGCCAGCAGCTTGGCGGCAAACACTGAAGCTTTCTTT; cdr3_aa: CASSLAANTEAFF; v_call: TRBV5-1; d_call: NA; j_call: TRBJ1-1; clone_size: NA
cdr3_nt: TGTGCCTTGAGTGGAAGATGGGCCGCAGATACGCAGTATTTT; cdr3_aa: CALSGRWAADTQYF; v_call: TRBV30; d_call: NA; j_call: TRBJ2-3; clone_size: NA
cdr3_nt: TGTGCCAGCAGTTTGGGACTAGCGGATCCCTACGAGCAGTACTTC; cdr3_aa: CASSLGLADPYEQYF; v_call: TRBV7-6; d_call: TRBD2; j_call: TRBJ2-7; clone_size: NA
cdr3_nt: TGTGCCAGCAGCGTAGACTATTCCAACACCGGGGAGCTGTTTTTT; cdr3_aa: CASSVDYSNTGELFF; v_call: TRBV9; d_call: NA; j_call: TRBJ2-2; clone_size: NA
cdr3_nt: TGTGCCAGCAGCTTAGGGACAGGGATCGGGGAGCTGTTTTTT; cdr3_aa: CASSLGTGIGELFF; v_call: TRBV7-8; d_call: TRBD1; j_call: TRBJ2-2; clone_size: many
cdr3_nt: TGTGCCAGTAGTACCACAGGGTTAAGCAATCAGCCCCAGCATTTT; cdr3_aa: CASSTTGLSNQPQHF; v_call: TRBV19; d_call: NA; j_call: TRBJ1-5; clone_size: NA
cdr3_nt: TGTGCCAGCAGCATAGTGTTCCCGAACACCGGGGAGCTGTTTTTT; cdr3_aa: CASSIVFPNTGELFF; v_call: TRBV12-3/TRBV12-4; d_call: NA; j_call: TRBJ2-2; clone_size: few
cdr3_nt: TGTGCCAGCTCACCATCAGCGAGAGACTATAATTCACCCCTCCACTTT; cdr3_aa: CASSPSARDYNSPLHF; v_call: TRBV18; d_call: NA; j_call: TRBJ1-6; clone_size: NA
cdr3_nt: TGTGCCAGCACCTGGGGTGAAGGGAACACTGAAGCTTTCTTT; cdr3_aa: CASTWGEGNTEAFF; v_call: TRBV12-3/TRBV12-4; d_call: NA; j_call: TRBJ1-1; clone_size: few
cdr3_nt: TGCGCCAGCAGCTTGTACTCGTCGGACAGGGGTAATGGCTACACCTTC; cdr3_aa: CASSLYSSDRGNGYTF; v_call: TRBV5-1; d_call: TRBD1; j_call: TRBJ1-2; clone_size: few
cdr3_nt: TGTGCCAGCAGTCGAGCAGGGGCTCTCGATGAGCAGTTCTTC; cdr3_aa: CASSRAGALDEQFF; v_call: TRBV12-3/TRBV12-4; d_call: NA; j_call: TRBJ2-1; clone_size: few
cdr3_nt: TGCGCCAGCTCGCAGGGATGGCCGAACACCGGGGAGCTGTTTTTT; cdr3_aa: CASSQGWPNTGELFF; v_call: TRBV4-1; d_call: NA; j_call: TRBJ2-2; clone_size: few
cdr3_nt: TGTGCCAGCAGTTCCCCCCCAGCGGCCGGGGAGCTGTTTTTT; cdr3_aa: CASSSPPAAGELFF; v_call: TRBV6-2/TRBV6-3; d_call: NA; j_call: TRBJ2-2; clone_size: NA
cdr3_nt: TGCAGTGCCATGTCCGGGACTAGCACCGGGGAGCTGTTTTTT; cdr3_aa: CSAMSGTSTGELFF; v_call: TRBV20-1; d_call: TRBD2; j_call: TRBJ2-2; clone_size: few
cdr3_nt: TGTGCCAGCAGATCGGGACACCTAAGCAATCAGCCCCAGCATTTT; cdr3_aa: CASRSGHLSNQPQHF; v_call: TRBV5-5; d_call: NA; j_call: TRBJ1-5; clone_size: many
cdr3_nt: TGTGCCAGCAGCTTAGCGCTAGTCCCTACTACCTACGAGCAGTACTTC; cdr3_aa: CASSLALVPTTYEQYF; v_call: TRBV11-2; d_call: NA; j_call: TRBJ2-7; clone_size: few
cdr3_nt: TGTGCCAGCTCACCACCCAGCGTTCCTTACAATGAGCAGTTCTTC; cdr3_aa: CASSPPSVPYNEQFF; v_call: TRBV18; d_call: NA; j_call: TRBJ2-1; clone_size: NA
cdr3_nt: TGTGCCAGCAGTTACAGGGAGTTGGCGAACACTGAAGCTTTCTTT; cdr3_aa: CASSYRELANTEAFF; v_call: TRBV6-5; d_call: NA; j_call: TRBJ1-1; clone_size: NA
cdr3_nt: TGTGCCAGCAGCCAAGGCGGTCCGGGGCCGGACATTCAGTACTTC; cdr3_aa: CASSQGGPGPDIQYF; v_call: TRBV4-2; d_call: NA; j_call: TRBJ2-4; clone_size: many
cdr3_nt: TGTGCCAGCAGCACACCAGGGAGCTATGGCTACACCTTC; cdr3_aa: CASSTPGSYGYTF; v_call: TRBV7-2; d_call: NA; j_call: TRBJ1-2; clone_size: many
cdr3_nt: TGTGCCATCAGTGATGCCGGACAGGTTTCGAACTATGGCTACACCTTC; cdr3_aa: CAISDAGQVSNYGYTF; v_call: TRBV10-3; d_call: TRBD1; j_call: TRBJ1-2; clone_size: many
cdr3_nt: TGTGCCAGCAGCTCGCCTCAGACAGGGAAGAGCACTGAAGCTTTCTTT; cdr3_aa: CASSSPQTGKSTEAFF; v_call: TRBV5-4; d_call: TRBD1; j_call: TRBJ1-1; clone_size: NA
cdr3_nt: TGTGCCAGCAGCTTAGTCCCCCACGGCGGGGAGCTGTTTTTT; cdr3_aa: CASSLVPHGGELFF; v_call: TRBV7-3; d_call: NA; j_call: TRBJ2-2; clone_size: few
cdr3_nt: TGTGCCAGCAGTTACAGGATCGTACCTGGGGCCAACGTCCTGACTTTC; cdr3_aa: CASSYRIVPGANVLTF; v_call: TRBV6-6; d_call: NA; j_call: TRBJ2-6; clone_size: few
cdr3_nt: TGCGCCAGCAGCCAAGGCGGGAGCTCCTACAATGAGCAGTTCTTC; cdr3_aa: CASSQGGSSYNEQFF; v_call: TRBV4-1; d_call: TRBD2; j_call: TRBJ2-1; clone_size: few
cdr3_nt: TGCGCCAGCAGCGTTGGCGGGGGCGAGGAGACCCAGTACTTC; cdr3_aa: CASSVGGGEETQYF; v_call: TRBV5-1; d_call: NA; j_call: TRBJ2-5; clone_size: NA
cdr3_nt: TGTGCCAGCAGTCAGGGGCGGAATCAAGAGACCCAGTACTTC; cdr3_aa: CASSQGRNQETQYF; v_call: TRBV6-6; d_call: NA; j_call: TRBJ2-5; clone_size: NA
cdr3_nt: TGTGCCAGCAGTTTATCTGTCACGTACGAGCAGTACTTC; cdr3_aa: CASSLSVTYEQYF; v_call: TRBV27; d_call: NA; j_call: TRBJ2-7; clone_size: NA
cdr3_nt: TGTGCCAGCAGCACCCCGCCCGGGACAGGGGGCGAGCAGTACTTC; cdr3_aa: CASSTPPGTGGEQYF; v_call: TRBV13; d_call: TRBD1; j_call: TRBJ2-7; clone_size: NA
cdr3_nt: TGTGCCAGCAGCTTATTAGGGCTCAACGAGCAGTACTTC; cdr3_aa: CASSLLGLNEQYF; v_call: TRBV7-9; d_call: NA; j_call: TRBJ2-7; clone_size: NA
cdr3_nt: TGTGCCAGCAACCGGGACGGAAACACCGGGGAGCTGTTTTTT; cdr3_aa: CASNRDGNTGELFF; v_call: TRBV12-3/TRBV12-4; d_call: NA; j_call: TRBJ2-2; clone_size: few
cdr3_nt: TGTGCCAGCAGCCCTATTTTAGGGGATACGCAGTATTTT; cdr3_aa: CASSPILGDTQYF; v_call: TRBV7-8; d_call: NA; j_call: TRBJ2-3; clone_size: few
cdr3_nt: TGTGCCAGCAGCTGGCCCCAAAGCTCTGGAAACACCATATATTTT; cdr3_aa: CASSWPQSSGNTIYF; v_call: TRBV7-9; d_call: NA; j_call: TRBJ1-3; clone_size: few
cdr3_nt: TGTGCCAGCTCACCTGAAGGACTAGCGGGGGGTAAAAACATTCAGTACTTC; cdr3_aa: CASSPEGLAGGKNIQYF; v_call: TRBV18; d_call: TRBD2; j_call: TRBJ2-4; clone_size: few
cdr3_nt: TGTGCCAGCGGCCCATCCGGCCCACCAAGCCTGCAGTTCTTC; cdr3_aa: CASGPSGPPSLQFF; v_call: TRBV7-2; d_call: NA; j_call: TRBJ2-1; clone_size: NA
cdr3_nt: TGTGCCAGCAGCGTAGACCCCCAGGGGACGGAGACCCAGTACTTC; cdr3_aa: CASSVDPQGTETQYF; v_call: TRBV9; d_call: NA; j_call: TRBJ2-5; clone_size: NA
cdr3_nt: TGTGCCAGCAGCTTGGCTAGCGGGGGGCGATCCTACGAGCAGTACTTC; cdr3_aa: CASSLASGGRSYEQYF; v_call: TRBV5-6; d_call: TRBD2; j_call: TRBJ2-7; clone_size: few
cdr3_nt: TGCAGCGTCGACGGTCCTCTGAACACTGAAGCTTTCTTT; cdr3_aa: CSVDGPLNTEAFF; v_call: TRBV29-1; d_call: NA; j_call: TRBJ1-1; clone_size: once
cdr3_nt: TGCGCCAGCAGCTTGAGGGCAGTTGGGACTAGCACAGATACGCAGTATTTT; cdr3_aa: CASSLRAVGTSTDTQYF; v_call: TRBV5-1; d_call: NA; j_call: TRBJ2-3; clone_size: NA
cdr3_nt: TGCGCCAGCAGCCAAGGGTACGGGGAGCTGTTTTTT; cdr3_aa: CASSQGYGELFF; v_call: TRBV4-1; d_call: NA; j_call: TRBJ2-2; clone_size: few